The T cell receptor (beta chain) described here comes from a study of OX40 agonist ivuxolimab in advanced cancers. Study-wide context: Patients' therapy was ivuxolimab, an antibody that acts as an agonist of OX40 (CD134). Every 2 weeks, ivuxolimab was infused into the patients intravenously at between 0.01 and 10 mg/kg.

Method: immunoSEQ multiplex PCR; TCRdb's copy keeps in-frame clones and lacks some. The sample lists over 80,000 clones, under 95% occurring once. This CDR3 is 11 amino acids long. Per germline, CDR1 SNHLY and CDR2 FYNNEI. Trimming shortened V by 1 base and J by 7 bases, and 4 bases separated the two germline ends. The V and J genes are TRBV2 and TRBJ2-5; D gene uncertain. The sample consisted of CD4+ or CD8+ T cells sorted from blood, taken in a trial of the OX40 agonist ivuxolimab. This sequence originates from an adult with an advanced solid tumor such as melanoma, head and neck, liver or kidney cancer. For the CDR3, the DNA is TGTGCCAGCAGTGAAGGTGGGACCCAGTACTTC. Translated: CASSEGGTQYF.